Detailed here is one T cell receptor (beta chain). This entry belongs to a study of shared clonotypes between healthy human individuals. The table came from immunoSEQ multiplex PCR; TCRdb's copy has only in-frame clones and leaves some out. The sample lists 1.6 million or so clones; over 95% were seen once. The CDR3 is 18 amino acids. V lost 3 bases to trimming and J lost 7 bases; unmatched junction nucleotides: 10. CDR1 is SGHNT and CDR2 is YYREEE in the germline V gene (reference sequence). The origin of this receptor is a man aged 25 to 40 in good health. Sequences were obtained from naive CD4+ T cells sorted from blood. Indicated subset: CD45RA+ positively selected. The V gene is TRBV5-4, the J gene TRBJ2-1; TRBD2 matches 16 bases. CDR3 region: CASSSGTSGGVLGNEQFF. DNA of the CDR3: TGTGCCAGCAGCTCCGGGACTAGCGGGGGGGTCCTTGGGAATGAGCAGTTCTTC.